A selection of T cell receptor beta chains follows, all from one sample in a study of T cells expressing NK-cell markers. TCRdb reprocessed the 5' RACE reads and stores each CDR3 protein as one record, lacking DNA. This repertoire includes 300,000 or so distinct CDR3 sequences. Sample: blood T cells: a sorted CD56 or NKG2C T cell subset, CD4+ or CD8+ T cells, or bulk PBMC T cells (not recorded which). These receptors came from a woman aged 18 to 69 in good health. The CDR3 runs from the conserved cysteine through the conserved F or W. Each record gives: V gene, J gene, CDR3 protein.

TRBV2	TRBJ2-1	CASSLIRYNEQFF
TRBV20-1	TRBJ2-5	CSAEQGLQETQYF
TRBV11-1	TRBJ2-7	CASSPSGASYEQYF
TRBV2	TRBJ2-2	CASSEWRAANTGELFF
TRBV20-1	TRBJ2-3	CSVLAGGADTQYF
TRBV12-3/TRBV12-4	TRBJ2-3	CASSLEHPSTDTQYF
TRBV12-3/TRBV12-4	TRBJ2-3	CASSPWGPRADTQYF
TRBV7-2	TRBJ2-3	CASSQFVAGRCTDTQYF
TRBV12-3/TRBV12-4	TRBJ1-2	CASRTSSGNYGYTF
TRBV7-2	TRBJ2-1	CASSFPSGYNEQFF
TRBV6-5	TRBJ1-6	CASSHRGDDSPLHF
TRBV4-2	TRBJ2-1	CASSQLETQREALNNEQFF
TRBV7-6	TRBJ2-1	CASSLEAGASYNEQFF
TRBV10-3	TRBJ2-3	CAIRGGVTDTQYF
TRBV11-2	TRBJ2-5	CASSLTLKTQYF
TRBV7-9	TRBJ2-5	CASSIDRRQETQYF
TRBV25-1	TRBJ1-5	CASSEGGTVNQPQHF
TRBV19	TRBJ2-1	CASSIDGGRRYNEQFF
TRBV7-2	TRBJ2-7	CASSHPSGNEQYF
TRBV11-1	TRBJ2-1	CASSLQRGSEQFF
TRBV5-1	TRBJ1-1	CASSLEGGRGSTEAFF
TRBV19	TRBJ2-1	CASKRGGSYNEQFF
TRBV4-1	TRBJ2-5	CASSQGPGPGEETQYF
TRBV6-2/TRBV6-3	TRBJ2-3	CASIHRGSTDTQYF
TRBV20-1	TRBJ1-1	CSAKQGRGGTEAFF
TRBV28	TRBJ2-3	CASSLPPGTGTDTQYF
TRBV4-2	TRBJ1-5	CASSQALSGNQPQHF
TRBV29-1	TRBJ1-1	CSVEEVGGNTEAFF
TRBV7-2	TRBJ2-7	CASSLQGGYEQYF
TRBV12-3/TRBV12-4	TRBJ2-1	CASSFVQGRSYNEQFF
TRBV5-1	TRBJ1-5	CASSLGGSEPQHF
TRBV10-3	TRBJ1-2	CAISEFDREGYTF
TRBV4-1	TRBJ2-1	CASSQFLGAFRNEQFF
TRBV20-1	TRBJ2-7	CSASYPPPGEQYF
TRBV7-2	TRBJ2-3	CASSPGGAMSDTQYF
TRBV20-1	TRBJ2-1	CSARLRQGGIEQFF
TRBV20-1	TRBJ1-2	CSAQDRGIRGYTF
TRBV11-2	TRBJ2-1	CASSLIGGAGGDYNEQFF
TRBV5-1	TRBJ1-4	CASRPDRGSEKLFF
TRBV7-2	TRBJ2-1	CASSLGVIEQFF
TRBV3-1	TRBJ1-2	CASSGLYGYTF
TRBV20-1	TRBJ1-4	CSARSGANEKLFF
TRBV20-1	TRBJ1-5	CSAASSNRASNQPQHF
TRBV15	TRBJ2-6	CATSLRNNPGANVLTF
TRBV14	TRBJ1-6	CASSQAPGPGSPLHF
TRBV5-6	TRBJ1-5	CASSLYRGVGPQHF
TRBV18	TRBJ1-1	CASSPLDNTEAFF
TRBV5-6	TRBJ1-1	CASSPETGGRRNTEAFF
TRBV20-1	TRBJ2-3	CSARDQGAYTDTQYF
TRBV11-2	TRBJ1-1	CASRTGTANTEAFF
TRBV3-1	TRBJ2-1	CASVGTGYNEQFF
TRBV5-6	TRBJ2-2	CASQTGGPGELFF
TRBV5-1	TRBJ1-2	CASSAIGTEGGYTF
TRBV11-2	TRBJ1-4	CASSLAATGMNEKLFF